This T cell receptor beta chain appears in the sequencing data of a study of vaccination effects on CD4 cells after COVID-19 (dated by TCRdb to the early 2020s). About the investigation overall: The ViraFEST assay stimulated PBMC with viral peptide pools and then used TCR sequencing to identify antigen-specific CD4+ T cell clonotypes by expansion. Two doses of either the BNT162b2 or the mRNA-1273 mRNA SARS-CoV-2 vaccine were administered to participants. Pre-vaccine samples from two convalescent patients were drawn 16 days and one week before the first dose, 142 and 148 days after COVID-19 diagnosis. Some 2 million PBMC per well were cultured with 10 ug/ml peptides in IMDM containing approximately 4.7% human AB serum, roughly 10 IU/ml IL-2 and gentamicin. In both COVID-19 convalescent patients and infection-naive vaccine recipients, the study compared SARS-CoV-2 spike-specific CD4+ TCR repertoires from before mRNA vaccination with those from after it. A total of 10 COVID-19 convalescent patients and a handful of SARS-CoV-2-naive healthy vaccine recipients were included in the full study. Cultures from other donors in the study were sequenced with the Oncomine TCR Beta short-read assay on an Illumina iSeq 100.

After more than nine days of culture, CD4+ T cells were isolated with the EasySep CD4+ T cell isolation kit. PCR-confirmed SARS-CoV-2 infection had occurred in convalescent patients between March and December 2020, before the Alpha, Beta and Delta variants emerged in the United States. Half of the culture medium was replaced with fresh IL-2-containing medium on days 3 and 7. Unless noted otherwise, every peptide stimulation condition was grown in triplicate wells. PBMC were separated from whole blood using Ficoll-Paque Plus gradient centrifugation and were then either cryopreserved at -140C or used fresh. The QIAamp micro DNA kit was used to extract genomic DNA from the cultured CD4+ T cells. For this clone: What this receptor recognizes is not known. No base-level quality is on record; no much larger clone is a single base apart.

Including the terminal cysteine and phenylalanine, the CDR3 comprises 17 residues. Only CDR3 DNA remains: 51 bases, in frame from the first base. Trimming accounts for 3 bases at V and 3 bases at J, while the number of junction bases matched to no gene is 11. CDR1 and CDR2, looked up from the germline V gene (reference sequence), are SGHKS and YYEKEE. Findings and caveats that apply to the study as a whole: The study was limited by a small number of convalescent patients and lacked early post-infection timepoints. In convalescent patients, the post-vaccine spike-reactive repertoire was composed mainly of new vaccine-induced clones that were largely distinct from infection-induced clones. Both infection-induced and vaccine-induced clones contracted markedly at late post-vaccination timepoints, which is consistent with waning T cell responses.

The library was produced with the immunoSEQ multiplex PCR assay. TCR beta CDR3 sequencing was performed on DNA from the cultured, isolated CD4+ T cells. Per the source publication's procedure: The analysis removed non-productive TCR sequences, trimmed reads to the CDR3 region, and retained only CDR3s that were 7 or more amino acids long. The MANAFEST web app was used to identify antigen-specific clonotypes by comparing expansion in peptide wells with expansion in reference cultures. To be called positive, a clone needed expansion at FDR<0.05 compared with the reference and with all other wells, an odds ratio greater than 5, and a frequency greater than 0.1% in two replicate wells. Cross-reactive clonotypes were defined as significantly expanded in SARS-CoV-2 spike wells and in at least one common cold coronavirus spike condition. Using the stringdist R package, CDR3 similarity was measured by Levenshtein distance, and unrooted trees were constructed with ape in R 3.6.1. Imported from immuneACCESS, the table was reduced by TCRdb to in-frame sequences with V and J called. These copies leave out some clones; in studies compared against another copy, an unresolved V gene accounts for under half, and the cause of the remainder is not known. That table gives V, J and clone size, and the DNA gave D and trimming. For this sample the table gives more than 40,000 clones, of which roughly three quarters were detected only once. The biggest ten clones account for 12% of the sample.

This chain joins TRBV5-5 to TRBJ2-1; 8 central bases correspond to TRBD1. This TCR was recovered from a human donor who had a prior SARS-CoV-2 infection. The sample in question was CD4+ T cells from PBMCs cultured without peptide, obtained before COVID-19 vaccination. The CDR3 region has the sequence CASSSMPWTGIYNEQFF. The sequenced DNA is TGTGCCAGCAGCTCCATGCCCTGGACAGGGATCTACAATGAGCAGTTCTTC.